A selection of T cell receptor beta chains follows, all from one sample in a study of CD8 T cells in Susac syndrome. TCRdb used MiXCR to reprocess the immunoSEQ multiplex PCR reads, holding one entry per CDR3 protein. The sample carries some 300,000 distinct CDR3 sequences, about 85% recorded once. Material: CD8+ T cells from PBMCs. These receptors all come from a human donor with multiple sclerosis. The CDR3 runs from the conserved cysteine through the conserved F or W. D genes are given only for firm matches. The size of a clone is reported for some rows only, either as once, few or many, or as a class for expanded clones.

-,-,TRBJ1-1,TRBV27,TGTGCCAGCAGCCTACATGAGAACACTGAAGCTTTCTTT,CASSLHENTEAFF
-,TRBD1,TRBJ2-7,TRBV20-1,TGCAGTGCTAGGAACCGACAGGGAATCTACGAGCAGTACTTC,CSARNRQGIYEQYF
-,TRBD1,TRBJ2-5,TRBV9,TGTGCCAGCAGCGTAGGAGACAGGGCCCGTAGAGGAGAGACCCAGTACTTC,CASSVGDRARRGETQYF
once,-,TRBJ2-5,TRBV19,TGTGCCACCCTAGGTAGAGGGGCAGAGACCCAGTACTTC,CATLGRGAETQYF
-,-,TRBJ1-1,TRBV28,TGTGCCAGCAGTTTAAGGGGTCGACAGGAAGCTTTCTTT,CASSLRGRQEAFF
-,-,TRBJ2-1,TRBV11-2,TGTGCCAGCAGCTTCGGCGGGTCCTGGGTTGGCTATGAGCAGTTCTTC,CASSFGGSWVGYEQFF
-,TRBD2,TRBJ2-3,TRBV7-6,TGTGCCAGCAGCTCCGCCGGGACTAGCGGGAGGTTCAGCACAGATACGCAGTATTTT,CASSSAGTSGRFSTDTQYF
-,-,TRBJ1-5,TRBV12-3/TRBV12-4,TGTGCCAGCAGCGAGGGTCAGCCCCAGCATTTT,CASSEGQPQHF
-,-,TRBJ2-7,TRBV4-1,TGCGCCAGCAGCCAAGTCCCTGCGACAGCCTACGAGCAGTACTTC,CASSQVPATAYEQYF
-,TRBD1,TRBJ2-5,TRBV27,TGTGCCAGCAGTGCGGACAGGGGAATGGAGACCCAGTACTTC,CASSADRGMETQYF
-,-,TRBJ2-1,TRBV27,TGTGCCAGCAGTTCATCAGAGGTGAACTTATACAATGAGCAGTTCTTC,CASSSSEVNLYNEQFF
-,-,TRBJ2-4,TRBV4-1,TGCGCCAGCAGCCCGGACCCAGGGAACAAAAACATTCAGTACTTC,CASSPDPGNKNIQYF
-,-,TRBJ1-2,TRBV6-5,TGTGCCAGCAGCTTACTGACGGGCAGCGGCTACACCTTC,CASSLLTGSGYTF
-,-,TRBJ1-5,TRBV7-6,TGTGCCAGCAGCCTTGAAACTGGGTCAGAGTATAGCAATCAGCCCCAGCATTTT,CASSLETGSEYSNQPQHF
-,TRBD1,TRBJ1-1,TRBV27,TGTGCCAGCAGTTTAAAGTGGGGAGGGGGCCTCCTGAACACTGAAGCTTTCTTT,CASSLKWGGGLLNTEAFF
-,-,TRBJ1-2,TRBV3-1,TGTGCCAGCAGCCAAGTAAATAGGGCAAGACTTTATGGCTACACCTTC,CASSQVNRARLYGYTF
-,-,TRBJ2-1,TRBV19,TGTGCCAGTAGTATAGATTTAGAAGTTTGGACCTACAATGAGCAGTTCTTC,CASSIDLEVWTYNEQFF
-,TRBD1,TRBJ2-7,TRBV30,TGTGCCTGGAGTGTTGGGACAGGGGGGTGGGAGCAGTACTTC,CAWSVGTGGWEQYF
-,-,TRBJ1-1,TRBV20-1,TGCAGTGCTAGAGATCTGGGGAGGATTGAAGCTTTCTTT,CSARDLGRIEAFF
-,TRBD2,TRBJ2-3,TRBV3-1,TGTGCCAGCAGGAGACTAGCGGGAGGGAGAGATACGCAGTATTTT,CASRRLAGGRDTQYF
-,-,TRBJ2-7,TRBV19,TGTGCCAGTAGTATAGATGGGGAGTACGAGCAGTACTTC,CASSIDGEYEQYF
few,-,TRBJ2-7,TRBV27,TGTGCCAGCAGTTTATTAGGCGAGCAGTACTTC,CASSLLGEQYF
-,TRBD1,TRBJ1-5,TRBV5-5,TGTGCCAGCAGCGAGACAGGGCACTATAGCAATCAGCCCCAGCATTTT,CASSETGHYSNQPQHF
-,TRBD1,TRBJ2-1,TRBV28,TGTGCCAGCAGTCCCCGGGACAGGGTCTACAATGAGCAGTTCTTC,CASSPRDRVYNEQFF
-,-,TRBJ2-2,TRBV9,TGTGCCAGCAGCGTAGGGGACTCAAACACCGGGGAGCTGTTTTTT,CASSVGDSNTGELFF
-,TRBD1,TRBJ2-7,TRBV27,TGTGCCAGCAAGGGACAGGGTCTTTGGGACGAGCAGTACTTC,CASKGQGLWDEQYF
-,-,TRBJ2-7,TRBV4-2,TGTGCCAGCAGCCAATCGCAAGGGATCTACGAGCAGTACTTC,CASSQSQGIYEQYF
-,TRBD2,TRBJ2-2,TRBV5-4,TGTGCCAGCAGCTTGAAGCGGGAGTGGAACACCGGGGAGCTGTTTTTT,CASSLKREWNTGELFF
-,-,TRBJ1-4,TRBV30,TGTGCCTGGAGTGTCGAACAGCGAACTAATGAAAAACTGTTTTTT,CAWSVEQRTNEKLFF
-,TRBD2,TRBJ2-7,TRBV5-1,TGCGCCAGCAGCTTGGGAAGCGGGAGTAACGACGAGCAGTACTTC,CASSLGSGSNDEQYF
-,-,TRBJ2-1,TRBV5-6,TGTGCCAGCAGCTTGATAGCGCGGTACAATGAGCAGTTCTTC,CASSLIARYNEQFF
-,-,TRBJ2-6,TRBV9,TGTGCCAGCAGCGTAGCTCAGTTAAGGGCCGGGGCCAACGTCCTGACTTTC,CASSVAQLRAGANVLTF
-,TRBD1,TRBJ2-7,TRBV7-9,TGTGCCAGCAGCTTAGCGTCGGGACAGTCCTACGAGCAGTACTTC,CASSLASGQSYEQYF
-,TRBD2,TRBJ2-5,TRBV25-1,TGTGCCAGCAGTTGGCCACTAGCGGGAAGAGAGACCCAGTACTTC,CASSWPLAGRETQYF
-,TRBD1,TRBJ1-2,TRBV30,TGTGCCTGGAGTCCGGACAGGGAAGATGGCTACACCTTC,CAWSPDREDGYTF
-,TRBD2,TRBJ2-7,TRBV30,TGTGCCTGGACCCAAATGGCGGGAGTCCACGAGCAGTACTTC,CAWTQMAGVHEQYF
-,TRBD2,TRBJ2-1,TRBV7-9,TGTGCCAGCAGCTCCACCCGGACTAGCGCCAATGAGCAGTTCTTC,CASSSTRTSANEQFF
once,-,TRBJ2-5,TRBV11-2,TGTGCCAGCAGCCCCCCCGCTAGGGGGACGGAGACCCAGTACTTC,CASSPPARGTETQYF
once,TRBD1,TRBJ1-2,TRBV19,TGTGCCACCTCAGGGGGCTCGGACTATGGCTACACCTTC,CATSGGSDYGYTF
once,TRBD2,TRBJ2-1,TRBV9,TGTGCCAGCAGCGTTAGCGGGAGCCAACACAATGAGCAGTTCTTC,CASSVSGSQHNEQFF
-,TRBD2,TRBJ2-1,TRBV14,TGTGCCAGCAGCCAAGGGACTAGCGTGGGCCGATACAATGAGCAGTTCTTC,CASSQGTSVGRYNEQFF
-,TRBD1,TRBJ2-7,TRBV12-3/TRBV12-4,TGTGCCAGCAGTTCCGGGACAGGGTTCTACGAGCAGTACTTC,CASSSGTGFYEQYF
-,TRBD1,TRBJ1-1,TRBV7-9,TGTGCCAGCAGCTTAGGGGGTTACAGGGGAAGCACTGAAGCTTTCTTT,CASSLGGYRGSTEAFF
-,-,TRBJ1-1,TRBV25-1,TGTGCCAGCAGACCGAATCGGAACACTGAAGAAGCTTTCTTT,CASRPNRNTEEAFF